This is a list of T cell receptor beta chains from one sample in a study of blood T cell repertoires in COVID-19. Only in-frame clones appear in the TCRdb table, and some are missing; sequencing was by immunoSEQ multiplex PCR. This sample has 85,000 to 130,000 clones, with about 80% found just once. Material: peripheral blood. Receptors originate from a woman in her fifties or sixties with acute or convalescent COVID-19. The CDR3 runs from the conserved cysteine through the conserved F or W. The order of the fields is J gene, D gene, clone size, V gene, CDR3 protein, CDR3 DNA. D genes are given only for firm matches. Clone sizes are given selectively: once, few, many, or a class where the clone is expanded.

TRBJ1-5 | TRBD1 | - | TRBV28 | CASSDGTGNQPQHF | TGTGCCAGCAGTGACGGGACAGGCAATCAGCCCCAGCATTTT
TRBJ2-7 | - | once | TRBV28 | CASGSGGSEVSEQYF | TGTGCCAGCGGCTCAGGGGGGTCGGAGGTCTCCGAGCAGTACTTC
TRBJ2-1 | TRBD1 | - | TRBV14 | CASSSGTGLDEQFF | TGTGCCAGCAGCTCCGGGACAGGGCTTGATGAGCAGTTCTTC
TRBJ1-1 | - | once | TRBV3-1/TRBV3-2 | CASSQWGLTAFF | TGTGCCAGCAGCCAATGGGGCCTCACGGCTTTCTTT
TRBJ1-1 | TRBD1 | - | TRBV5-1 | CASSPWTGANLNTEAFF | TGCGCCAGCAGCCCATGGACAGGGGCGAACCTGAACACTGAAGCTTTCTTT
TRBJ1-2 | - | few | TRBV19 | CASSLFLDRNYGYTF | TGTGCCAGTAGCCTTTTTCTAGACAGGAACTATGGCTACACCTTC
TRBJ1-5 | - | - | TRBV3-1/TRBV3-2 | CASSHSSTVNQPQHF | TGTGCCAGCAGCCATTCTAGTACGGTCAATCAGCCCCAGCATTTT
TRBJ1-5 | TRBD1 | - | TRBV19 | CASVVRGANQPQHF | TGTGCCAGTGTCGTCAGGGGGGCCAATCAGCCCCAGCATTTT
TRBJ2-1 | TRBD2 | once | TRBV6-5 | CASSYGGGGSINEQFF | TGTGCCAGCAGTTACGGTGGCGGGGGGAGTATCAATGAGCAGTTCTTC
TRBJ1-3 | TRBD1 | - | TRBV5-1 | CASRPGTAGNTIYF | TGCGCCAGCAGACCTGGGACAGCTGGAAACACCATATATTTT
TRBJ1-1 | - | - | TRBV3-1/TRBV3-2 | CASSQGRGAEAFF | TGTGCCAGCAGCCAAGGACGAGGCGCTGAAGCTTTCTTT
TRBJ2-1 | - | - | TRBV14 | CASSEKSPFDEQFF | TGTGCCAGCAGCGAAAAGAGTCCATTTGATGAGCAGTTCTTC
TRBJ2-7 | TRBD1 | - | TRBV28 | CATWDRGFHEEQYF | TGTGCCACCTGGGACAGGGGCTTTCATGAGGAGCAGTACTTC
TRBJ2-5 | TRBD2 | - | TRBV11-3 | CASSMRAGLQETQYF | TGTGCCAGCAGCATGAGAGCGGGGCTCCAAGAGACCCAGTACTTC
TRBJ2-1 | TRBD2 | - | TRBV5-1 | CASKWGAGDNEQFF | TGCGCCAGTAAATGGGGAGCGGGGGACAATGAGCAGTTCTTC
TRBJ1-6 | TRBD1 | - | TRBV14 | CASSEQGVRNSPLHF | TGTGCCAGCAGCGAACAGGGGGTCCGAAATTCACCCCTCCACTTT
TRBJ2-3 | - | - | TRBV20-1 | CSARAELVYF | TGCAGTGCTAGAGCCGAACTAGTGTATTTT
TRBJ2-7 | - | - | TRBV18 | CASSPESYYEQYF | TGTGCCAGCTCACCCGAATCCTACTACGAGCAGTACTTC
TRBJ1-6 | TRBD1 | few | TRBV9 | CASSPHPRGQGGSPLHF | TGTGCCAGCAGCCCACACCCCCGTGGACAGGGAGGATCACCCCTCCACTTT
TRBJ2-7 | - | - | TRBV3-1/TRBV3-2 | CASSLVGSPYEQYF | TGTGCCAGCAGCCTGGTCGGGTCCCCATACGAGCAGTACTTC
TRBJ2-7 | - | - | TRBV5-4 | CASSRFVFDWRRPYEQYF | TGTGCCAGCAGCCGGTTCGTGTTCGATTGGCGGAGGCCCTACGAGCAGTACTTC
TRBJ2-3 | - | - | TRBV4-1 | CASSQDGLETDTQYF | TGCGCCAGCAGCCAAGATGGGCTCGAAACAGATACGCAGTATTTT